These 26 T cell receptor beta chains were all obtained from the same sample, sequenced in a study of shared clonotypes between healthy human individuals. The method was immunoSEQ multiplex PCR; TCRdb's version includes in-frame clones alone and lacks a portion of them. Of 1.5 million to 1.9 million clones listed, approximately 98% were seen once; the top ten hold around 0.45%. Specimen: naive CD4+ T cells sorted from blood. Subset noted: CD45RA+ positively selected. The receptors stem from a man aged 30 to 39 in good health.

V gene TRBV6-5 combines with J gene TRBJ2-1, with D possibly matching TRBD2 (5 bases). This CDR3 has 15 residues. Germline V lookup: CDR1 MNHEY, CDR2 SVGAGI. V shed 7 bases and J shed 5 bases, with 18 bases lying between them. In nucleotides, the CDR3 is TGTGCCAGCAAAAAAGGGCTAGCAGCTAACAATGAGCAGTTCTTC. This sequence encodes CASKKGLAANNEQFF.

The V call is TRBV18, the J call TRBJ2-1; 11 nucleotides align to TRBD2. This CDR3 comprises 17 residues. The germline CDR1 and CDR2 sequences are KGHSH and LQKENI. Trimming removed 5 bases from V and 0 bases from J; junction bases left unmatched: 6. The CDR3 loop is CASSLGTSGASYNEQFF. The CDR3 region has the DNA TGTGCCAGCTCATTGGGGACTAGCGGAGCCTCCTACAATGAGCAGTTCTTC.

This sequence joins TRBV5-4 and TRBJ1-4, with 8 bases fitting TRBD1. The germline V gene has CDR1 SGHNT and CDR2 YYREEE (reference sequence). The CDR3 spans 14 residues. The junction had 8 bases not matched to a gene; V was cut back by 6 bases and J by 7 bases. The CDR3 sequence is CASTTNRGTEKLFF. The CDR3 coding sequence is TGTGCCAGCACCACGAACAGGGGGACTGAAAAACTGTTTTTT.

The rearrangement uses TRBV5-4 and TRBJ2-5; 7 positions agree with TRBD1. CDR1 SGHNT and CDR2 YYREEE come from the germline V gene (reference sequence). The CDR3 covers 14 residues. V was pared by 0 bases and J by 4 bases, with 3 bases of the junction left unmatched. The DNA of the CDR3 is TGTGCCAGCAGCTTGGGACAGGGCATAGAGACCCAGTACTTC. Protein sequence: CASSLGQGIETQYF. Drawing the rest from reference TRBV5-4 and TRBJ2-5, the complete variable domain is ETGVTQSPTHLIKTRGQQVTLRCSSQSGHNTVSWYQQALGQGPQFIFQYYREEENGRGNFPPRFSGLQFPNYSSELNVNALELDDSALYLCASSLGQGIETQYFGPGTRLLVL.

The chain is built from TRBV5-1 and TRBJ2-5; D remains ambiguous. CDR1 and CDR2 from the germline V gene are SGHRS and YFSETQ. The V end lost 0 bases, the J end lost 5 bases, and 14 bases lay between the germline ends. The CDR3 sequence is 15 residues long. Written as DNA, the CDR3 is TGCGCCAGCAGCTTGGAGGCCACCATGGTGGAGACCCAGTACTTC. Its protein product is CASSLEATMVETQYF. Variable domain in full (rest from reference TRBV5-1 and TRBJ2-5): KAGVTQTPRYLIKTRGQQVTLSCSPISGHRSVSWYQQTPGQGLQFLFEYFSETQRNKGNFPGRFSGRQFSNSRSEMNVSTLELGDSALYLCASSLEATMVETQYFGPGTRLLVL.

The genes are TRBV18 and TRBJ2-3; D remains unclear. The germline CDR1 and CDR2 sequences are KGHSH and LQKENI. This CDR3 is 14 amino acids long. V was shortened by 2 bases and J by 0 bases, with 6 bases between the two germline ends. CDR3 DNA: TGTGCCAGCTCACCAATGGTCAGCACAGATACGCAGTATTTT. Its protein is CASSPMVSTDTQYF. The full variable domain, completed using reference TRBV18 and TRBJ2-3, is NAGVMQNPRHLVRRRGQEARLRCSPMKGHSHVYWYRQLPEEGLKFMVYLQKENIIDESGMPKERFSAEFPKEGPSILRIQQVVRGDSAAYFCASSPMVSTDTQYFGPGTRLTVL.

The gene calls are TRBV10-1 and TRBJ2-2; possible D gene TRBD2, 6 bases. V lost 8 bases, J lost 6 bases, and 10 bases lay in between. Germline V gene data show CDR1 as WNHNN and CDR2 as SYGVQD (reference sequence). CDR3 size: 12 residues. Here the CDR3 DNA reads TGCGCCAGCGGACGACTAGCCGGGGAGCTGTTTTTT. Amino acid sequence: CASGRLAGELFF.

This sequence joins TRBV7-9 and TRBJ2-3; the match to TRBD2 covers 11 bases. Trimming removed 5 bases from V and 4 bases from J; junction bases left unmatched: 11. The germline gives CDR1 SEHNR, CDR2 FQNEAQ (reference sequence). This CDR3 comprises 17 residues. The CDR3 nucleotides read TGTGCCAGCAGCCCAGTGTTAGCGGGAGGGCCATCAGATACGCAGTATTTT. Residues: CASSPVLAGGPSDTQYF.

The V gene is TRBV15, the J gene TRBJ2-7; 10 positions match TRBD2. Per germline, CDR1 LNHNV and CDR2 YYDKDF (reference sequence). V lost 4 bases to trimming and J lost 3 bases; unmatched junction nucleotides: 3. The CDR3 totals 14 residues. CDR3 loop: CATSISGRNYEQYF. CDR3 nucleotides: TGTGCCACCAGCATTAGCGGGAGGAACTACGAGCAGTACTTC.

V and J are TRBV19 and TRBJ1-5; D possibly corresponds to TRBD1 (6 bases). Germline CDR1 LNHDA, CDR2 SQIVND (reference sequence). V was trimmed by 10 bases and J by 3 bases, leaving 19 bases between them. CDR3 length: 15 amino acids. CDR3 nucleotides: TGTGCCACCGAAACACAAGGACAGATCAATCAGCCCCAGCATTTT. Residues: CATETQGQINQPQHF.

This chain connects TRBV2 to TRBJ2-2; D remains unclear. The CDR3 extends over 16 amino acids. CDR1 is SNHLY and CDR2 is FYNNEI in the germline V gene. V was pared by 2 bases and J by 0 bases, with 10 bases between. Written as DNA, the CDR3 is TGTGCCAGCAGTGAACTGGTGATCGCGAACACCGGGGAGCTGTTTTTT. Its translation is CASSELVIANTGELFF.

The rearrangement uses TRBV4-1 and TRBJ2-2, with TRBD1 matching over 10 bases. CDR1 MGHRA and CDR2 YSYEKL come from the germline V gene. The CDR3 consists of 15 residues. Germline trimming cut 3 bases from V and 7 bases from J; bases unmatched to any gene: 5. CDR3 amino acids: CASSHAGQGSGELFF. The CDR3, as DNA: TGCGCCAGCAGCCACGCGGGACAGGGGAGCGGGGAGCTGTTTTTT.

The chain employs TRBV25-1 and TRBJ1-2; unclear D gene. CDR1 is MGHDK and CDR2 is SYGVNS in the germline V gene. The CDR3 is 13 amino acids. Trimming took 6 bases from V and 0 from J, leaving 8 bases between them. In DNA, the CDR3 is TGTGCCAGCAGGGCTCAGACTAACTATGGCTACACCTTC. Translating gives CASRAQTNYGYTF.

The chain is built from TRBV20-1 and TRBJ1-1; D gene ambiguous. V lost 5 bases and J lost 1, with 5 bases in between. The CDR3 contains 11 residues. Germline assignment: CDR1 DFQATT and CDR2 SNEGSKA (reference sequence). CDR3 protein: CSAPRNTEAFF. The CDR3 region has the DNA TGCAGTGCTCCGAGGAACACTGAAGCTTTCTTT.

The chain couples TRBV14 to TRBJ2-3; D perhaps matches TRBD2 (5 bases). This CDR3 comprises 13 residues. Germline assignment: CDR1 SGHDN and CDR2 FVKESK. Trimming pared 6 bases from V and 3 bases from J, leaving 10 bases between. CDR3 DNA: TGTGCCAGCAGACATCGGGATACAGATACGCAGTATTTT. Residues: CASRHRDTDTQYF.

The chain combines TRBV29-1 with TRBJ2-7, with D hard to call. The CDR3 contains 12 residues. Germline CDR1 SQVTM, CDR2 ANQGSEA. Deletions cut 4 bases from V and 6 bases from J, with 13 bases between. The CDR3 DNA reads as TGCAGCGTTGTTAAAAGTCCCCTCGAGCAGTACTTC. Protein sequence: CSVVKSPLEQYF.

Notes on this clone: Other nucleotide sequences from this sample produce the same CDR3. J is TRBJ1-2 and V is TRBV2; tentative D call: TRBD1 (5 bases). Germline-derived CDR1 and CDR2 are SNHLY and FYNNEI. V lost 4 bases, J lost 8 bases, and 11 bases lay in between. This CDR3 spans 12 amino acids. CDR3 nucleotide sequence: TGTGCCAGCAGTGCCGAGAGGGGCGGCTACACCTTC. It specifies CASSAERGGYTF.

This chain links TRBV27 with TRBJ2-1; 11 nucleotides line up with TRBD2. This CDR3 region has 16 residues. Unmatched junction bases numbered 7, after V lost 3 bases and J lost 6 bases. Germline CDR1 reads MNHEY; CDR2 reads SMNVEV (reference sequence). CDR3 region: CASSFASGRWGNEQFF. For the CDR3, the DNA is TGTGCCAGCAGTTTCGCTAGCGGGAGGTGGGGCAATGAGCAGTTCTTC.

This rearrangement joins TRBV20-1 to TRBJ2-1; D not certain. Germline V gene lookup returns CDR1 DFQATT and CDR2 SNEGSKA (reference sequence). The ends were cut back, 4 bases at V and 4 bases at J, with 5 bases in the middle. This CDR3 contains 11 residues. The CDR3 loop reads CSAINYNEQFF. The CDR3 bases are TGCAGTGCTATTAATTACAATGAGCAGTTCTTC.

This clone was found once. V is TRBV9 and J is TRBJ2-1, with D tentatively TRBD1 (6 bases). The CDR3 runs 14 residues. The V and J ends lost 0 bases and 8 bases respectively, with 12 bases between them. Per the germline V gene, CDR1 is SGDLS and CDR2 is YYNGEE. The CDR3, as DNA: TGTGCCAGCAGCGTAGGTGGGGGCTGGGATGAGCAGTTCTTC. It is translated as CASSVGGGWDEQFF.

V and J are TRBV5-6 and TRBJ2-1, with D unresolved. Deletions cut 1 base from V and 10 bases from J, with 9 bases between. CDR1 and CDR2 from the germline V gene are SGHDT and YYEEEE. The CDR3 contains 12 residues. Here the CDR3 reads CASSLRPEEQFF. CDR3 DNA: TGTGCCAGCAGCTTGAGGCCCGAAGAGCAGTTCTTC.

The V and J genes are TRBV30 and TRBJ2-7, with no clear D. V gave up 3 bases and J gave up 3 bases, with 6 bases separating them. The CDR3 covers 11 residues. Germline V gene lookup returns CDR1 GTSNPN and CDR2 SVGIG (reference sequence). CDR3: CAWSEIYEQYF. Here the CDR3 DNA reads TGTGCCTGGAGCGAGATCTACGAGCAGTACTTC.

In nucleotides, the CDR3 is TGTGCCAGCAGCTTGGACAATAGCAATCAGCCCCAGCATTTT. This encodes CASSLDNSNQPQHF. The rearrangement joins TRBV7-2 to TRBJ1-5, with D possibly matching TRBD1 (5 bases). The CDR3 length is 14 residues. V dropped 3 bases and J dropped 0 bases, with 6 bases sitting between them. CDR1 and CDR2 from the germline V gene are SGHTA and FQGNSA.

The chain combines TRBV4-1 with TRBJ1-2; no firm D call. Germline lookup yields CDR1 MGHRA and CDR2 YSYEKL. The CDR3 length is 16 residues. With 0 bases removed from V and 3 bases from J, the gap between germline ends came to 14 bases. The CDR3 nucleotides are TGCGCCAGCAGCCAAGATAGGAGTTTCGGAGACTATGGCTACACCTTC. It translates to CASSQDRSFGDYGYTF.

The chain combines TRBV27 with TRBJ1-5; D ambiguous. V shed 5 bases and J shed 3 bases, with 8 bases lying between them. CDR1 is MNHEY, CDR2 SMNVEV, per germline (reference sequence). CDR3 size: 13 residues. The CDR3 nucleotides are TGTGCCAGCAGTGTTATTTCCAATCAGCCCCAGCATTTT. Translation: CASSVISNQPQHF.

The V call is TRBV2, the J call TRBJ1-1, with D unresolved. Trimming shortened V by 1 base and J by 1 base, and 7 bases separated the two germline ends. CDR3 size: 14 residues. Germline V gives CDR1 SNHLY, CDR2 FYNNEI. The CDR3 loop reads CASSEVSPNTEAFF. CDR3 nucleotides: TGTGCCAGCAGTGAAGTTAGCCCGAACACTGAAGCTTTCTTT. The complete variable domain, with remaining parts taken from reference TRBV2 and TRBJ1-1, reads EPEVTQTPSHQVTQMGQEVILRCVPISNHLYFYWYRQILGQKVEFLVSFYNNEISEKSEIFDDQFSVERPDGSNFTLKIRSTKLEDSAMYFCASSEVSPNTEAFFGQGTRLTVV.